This TCR beta chain derives from a study of OX40 agonist ivuxolimab in advanced cancers. Study results and caveats: Certain nonresponders likewise exhibited a low normalized T-cell clonal expansion. Mean expanded clone counts were higher in CD8+ than CD4+ T cells.

Germline V gives CDR1 SQVTM, CDR2 ANQGSEA. V was shortened by 6 bases and J by 4 bases, with 9 bases between the two germline ends. There are 12 residues in the CDR3. Concerning this clone: Antigen unknown.

This table comes from immunoSEQ multiplex PCR, and its TCRdb copy is limited to in-frame clones, with some not included. The sample has 100,000 to 130,000 clones; 80% to 95% are singletons. The receptor was isolated from an adult with an advanced solid tumor such as melanoma, head and neck, liver or kidney cancer. The sample in question was CD4+ or CD8+ T cells sorted from blood, obtained in a trial of the OX40 agonist ivuxolimab. The chain combines TRBV29-1 with TRBJ1-4; D is unresolved. The CDR3 nucleotides are TGCAGCGTCCAACCAGTTAATGAAAAACTGTTTTTT. It specifies CSVQPVNEKLFF.